This T cell receptor (beta chain) comes out of a study of human T cells and chemical hapten exposure. Study as a whole: Small pooled library volume differences chiefly drove per-sample TCR yield variation.

Notes on the study in general: Sensitization with DPC brought no change to TCRs above 1 in 1000 in frequency.

The time point: healthy volunteer bleed at 6 weeks. Total RNA was isolated from whole blood that had not been fractionated. The CDR3 covers 13 residues. Trimming stripped 5 bases from V and 7 bases from J, with 10 bases between. The germline V gene encodes CDR1 SGHDT and CDR2 YYEEEE. Unique molecular identifiers were attached to individual cDNA molecules during library preparation. Authors' data handling: Samples contained a median of 95,638 TCRs, with a range of 23,224 to 690,600. One entry per CDR3 protein results from TCRdb running MiXCR on the RACE reads. The V and J calls follow TCRdb's processing rather than the paper's. The data hold more than 75,000 distinct CDR3 sequences, with about 8.6% observed a single time. This clonotype was seen more than once but under ten times. Its antigen is not identified.

The receptor was derived from a male donor in good health. Some clones in this sample may be carry-over from other donors' samples. The chain links TRBV5-6 to TRBJ1-6; D might be TRBD1 (6 bases). What was sequenced was whole blood. The CDR3 region is CASSSTGNSPLHF. The CDR3 region has the DNA TGTGCCAGCAGTTCAACAGGGAATTCACCCCTCCACTTT.